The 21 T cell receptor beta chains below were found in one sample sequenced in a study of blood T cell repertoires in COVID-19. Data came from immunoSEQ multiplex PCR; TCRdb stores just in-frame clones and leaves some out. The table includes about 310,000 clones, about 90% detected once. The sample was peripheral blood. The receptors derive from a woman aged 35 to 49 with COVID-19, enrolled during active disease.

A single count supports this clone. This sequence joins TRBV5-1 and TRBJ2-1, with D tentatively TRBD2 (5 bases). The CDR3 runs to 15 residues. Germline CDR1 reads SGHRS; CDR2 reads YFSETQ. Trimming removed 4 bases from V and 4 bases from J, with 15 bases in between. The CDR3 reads CASSPEPGSYNEQFF. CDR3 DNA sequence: TGCGCCAGCAGCCCCGAGCCGGGGAGTTACAATGAGCAGTTCTTC.

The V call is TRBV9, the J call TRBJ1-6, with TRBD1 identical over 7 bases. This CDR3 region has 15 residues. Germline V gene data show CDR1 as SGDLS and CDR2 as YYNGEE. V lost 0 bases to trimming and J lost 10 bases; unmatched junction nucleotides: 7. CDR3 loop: CASSVETGQSSPLHF. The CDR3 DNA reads TGTGCCAGCAGCGTAGAGACAGGGCAGTCGTCACCCCTCCACTTT.

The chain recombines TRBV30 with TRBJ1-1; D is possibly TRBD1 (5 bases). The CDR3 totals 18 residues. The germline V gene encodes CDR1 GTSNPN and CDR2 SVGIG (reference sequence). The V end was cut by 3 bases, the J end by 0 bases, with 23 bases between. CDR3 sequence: CAWRRSGTFLRMNTEAFF. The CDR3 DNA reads TGTGCCTGGAGACGAAGCGGGACTTTCCTCCGCATGAACACTGAAGCTTTCTTT.

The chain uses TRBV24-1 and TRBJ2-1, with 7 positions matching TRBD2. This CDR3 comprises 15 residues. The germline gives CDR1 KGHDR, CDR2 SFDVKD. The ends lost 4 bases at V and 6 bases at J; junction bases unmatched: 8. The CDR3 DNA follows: TGTGCCACCAGTGACCCGGGACTAAATTTCAATGAGCAGTTCTTC. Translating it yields CATSDPGLNFNEQFF.

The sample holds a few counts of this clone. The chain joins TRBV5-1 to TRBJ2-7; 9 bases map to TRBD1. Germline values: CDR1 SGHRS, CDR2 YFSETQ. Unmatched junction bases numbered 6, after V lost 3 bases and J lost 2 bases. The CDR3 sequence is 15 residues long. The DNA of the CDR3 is TGCGCCAGCAGCTACCGGGACAGGGAGACCTACGAGCAGTACTTC. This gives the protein CASSYRDRETYEQYF.

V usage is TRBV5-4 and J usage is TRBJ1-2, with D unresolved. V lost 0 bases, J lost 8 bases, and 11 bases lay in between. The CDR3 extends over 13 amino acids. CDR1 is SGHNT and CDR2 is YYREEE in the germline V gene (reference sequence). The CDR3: CASSLVGKVGYTF. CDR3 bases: TGTGCCAGCAGCTTGGTGGGCAAGGTCGGCTACACCTTC.

The chain's CDR3 is CASSTFPNTEAFF. CDR3 in DNA: TGTGCCAGTAGTACATTCCCGAACACTGAAGCTTTCTTT. The V call is TRBV19, the J call TRBJ1-1; no definite D call. The germline V and J ends were trimmed by 4 bases and 1 base, with 7 bases remaining between them. The germline V gene encodes CDR1 LNHDA and CDR2 SQIVND (reference sequence). The CDR3 runs to 13 residues. Variable domain in full (rest from reference TRBV19 and TRBJ1-1): DGGITQSPKYLFRKEGQNVTLSCEQNLNHDAMYWYRQDPGQGLRLIYYSQIVNDFQKGDIAEGYSVSREKKESFPLTVTSAQKNPTAFYLCASSTFPNTEAFFGQGTRLTVV.

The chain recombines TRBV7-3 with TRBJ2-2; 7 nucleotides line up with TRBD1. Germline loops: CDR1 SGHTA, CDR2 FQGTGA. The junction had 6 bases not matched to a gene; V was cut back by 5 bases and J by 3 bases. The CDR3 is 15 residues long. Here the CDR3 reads CASSRQGIDTGELFF. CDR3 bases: TGTGCCAGCAGCCGACAGGGAATAGACACCGGGGAGCTGTTTTTT.

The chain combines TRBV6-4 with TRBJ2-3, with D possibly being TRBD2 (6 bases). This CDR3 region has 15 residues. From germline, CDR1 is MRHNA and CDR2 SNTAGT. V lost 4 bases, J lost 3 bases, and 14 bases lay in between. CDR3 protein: CASSALGGGTDTQYF. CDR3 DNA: TGTGCCAGCAGTGCTTTGGGGGGTGGGACAGATACGCAGTATTTT.

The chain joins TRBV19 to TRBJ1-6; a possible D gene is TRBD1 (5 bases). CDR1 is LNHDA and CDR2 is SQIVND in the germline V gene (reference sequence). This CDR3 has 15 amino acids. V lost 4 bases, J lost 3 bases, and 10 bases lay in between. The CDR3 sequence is CASSTGHLYNSPLHF. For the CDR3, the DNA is TGTGCCAGTAGTACCGGACACCTCTATAATTCACCCCTCCACTTT.

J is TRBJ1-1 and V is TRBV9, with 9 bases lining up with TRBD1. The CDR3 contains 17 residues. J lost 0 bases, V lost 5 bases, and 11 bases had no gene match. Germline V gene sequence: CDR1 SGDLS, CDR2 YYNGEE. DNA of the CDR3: TGTGCCAGCAGTGGACTCGGGACAGGGAATATGAACACTGAAGCTTTCTTT. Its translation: CASSGLGTGNMNTEAFF.

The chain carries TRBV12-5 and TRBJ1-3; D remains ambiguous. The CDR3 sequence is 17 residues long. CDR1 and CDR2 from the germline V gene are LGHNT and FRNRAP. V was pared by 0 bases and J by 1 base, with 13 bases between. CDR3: CASGLVPRGESGNTIYF. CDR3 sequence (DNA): TGTGCTAGTGGTTTGGTACCGCGGGGAGAGTCTGGAAACACCATATATTTT.

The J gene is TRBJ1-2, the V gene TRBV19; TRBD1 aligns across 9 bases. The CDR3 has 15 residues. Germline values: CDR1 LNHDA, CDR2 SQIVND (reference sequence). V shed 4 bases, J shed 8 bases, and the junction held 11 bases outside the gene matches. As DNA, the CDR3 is TGTGCCAGTAGTACCCCCCGGGACAGGGTCGGCGGCTACACCTTC. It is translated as CASSTPRDRVGGYTF.

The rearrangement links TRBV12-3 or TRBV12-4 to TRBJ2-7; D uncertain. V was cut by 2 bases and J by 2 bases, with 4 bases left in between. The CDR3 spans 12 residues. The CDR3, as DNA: TGTGCCAGCAGTTTACAGGCCTACGAGCAGTACTTC. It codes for CASSLQAYEQYF.

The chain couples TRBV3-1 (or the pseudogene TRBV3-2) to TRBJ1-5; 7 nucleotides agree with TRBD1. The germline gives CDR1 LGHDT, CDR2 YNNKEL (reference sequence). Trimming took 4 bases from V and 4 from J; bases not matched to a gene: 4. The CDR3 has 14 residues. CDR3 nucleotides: TGTGCCAGCAGCCGTGGGACAGTTAATCAGCCCCAGCATTTT. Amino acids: CASSRGTVNQPQHF.

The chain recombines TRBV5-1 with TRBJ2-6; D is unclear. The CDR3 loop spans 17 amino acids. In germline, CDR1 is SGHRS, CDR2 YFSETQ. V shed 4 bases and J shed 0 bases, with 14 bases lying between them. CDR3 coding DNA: TGCGCCAGCAGCCCAAAGCGTTCGGCCTCTGGGGCCAACGTCCTGACTTTC. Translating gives CASSPKRSASGANVLTF.

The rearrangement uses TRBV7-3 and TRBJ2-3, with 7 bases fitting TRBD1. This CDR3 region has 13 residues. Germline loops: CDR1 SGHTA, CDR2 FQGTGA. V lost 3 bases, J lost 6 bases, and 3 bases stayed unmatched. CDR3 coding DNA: TGTGCCAGCAGCTTGACAGGGATGGATACGCAGTATTTT. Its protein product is CASSLTGMDTQYF.

In DNA form, the CDR3 reads TGTGCCATCACCAACCCGGGACTATCCCACAATGAGCAGTTCTTC. Translating it yields CAITNPGLSHNEQFF. The V call is TRBV10-3, the J call TRBJ2-1; 7 bases fit TRBD2. The trim removed 7 bases at V and 5 bases at J, leaving 11 bases unmatched. The V gene's germline CDR1 is ENHRY and CDR2 SYGVKD. This CDR3 is built from 15 residues.

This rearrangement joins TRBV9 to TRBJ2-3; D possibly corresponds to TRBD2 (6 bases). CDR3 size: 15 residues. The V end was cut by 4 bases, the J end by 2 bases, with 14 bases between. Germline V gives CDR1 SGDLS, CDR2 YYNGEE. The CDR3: CASSPGAGPTDTQYF. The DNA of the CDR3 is TGTGCCAGCAGCCCGGGTGCGGGGCCCACAGATACGCAGTATTTT.

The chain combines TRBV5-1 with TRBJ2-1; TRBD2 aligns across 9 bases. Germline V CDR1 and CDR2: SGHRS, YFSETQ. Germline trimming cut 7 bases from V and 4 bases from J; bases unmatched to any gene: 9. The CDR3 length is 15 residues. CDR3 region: CASRKVAGEYNEQFF. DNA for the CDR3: TGCGCCAGCCGGAAGGTAGCGGGGGAGTACAATGAGCAGTTCTTC.

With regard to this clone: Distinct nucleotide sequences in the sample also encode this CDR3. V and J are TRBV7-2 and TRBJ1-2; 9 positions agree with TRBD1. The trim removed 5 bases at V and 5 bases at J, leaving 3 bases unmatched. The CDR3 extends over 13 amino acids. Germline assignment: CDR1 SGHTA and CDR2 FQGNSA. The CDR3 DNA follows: TGTGCCAGCAGCCAAGGACAGGGGTATGGCTACACCTTC. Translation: CASSQGQGYGYTF. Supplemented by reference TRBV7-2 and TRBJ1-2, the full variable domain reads GAGVSQSPSNKVTEKGKDVELRCDPISGHTALYWYRQSLGQGLEFLIYFQGNSAPDKSGLPSDRFSAERTGGSVSTLTIQRTQQEDSAVYLCASSQGQGYGYTFGSGTRLTVV.